Listed below are T cell receptor beta chains from one sample, sequenced in a study of T cell changes during pregnancy in multiple sclerosis. The data were produced by immunoSEQ multiplex PCR, yet TCRdb's version contains in-frame clones alone and is incomplete. The sample has approximately 94,000 clones, 92% seen once. The material sequenced was peripheral blood, taken after pregnancy. These TCRs come from a female donor with multiple sclerosis, enrolled in a pregnancy study. CDR3s include the opening cysteine and the closing phenylalanine or tryptophan. Fields, in order: J gene, clone size, V gene, D gene, CDR3 protein, CDR3 DNA. D genes are given only for firm matches. Not all rows give a size; the values are once, few, many and, for expanded clones, a class.

j_call: TRBJ2-1; clone_size: -; v_call: TRBV4-1; d_call: TRBD1; cdr3_aa: CASSPQGANEQFF; cdr3_nt: TGCGCCAGCAGCCCACAGGGGGCAAATGAGCAGTTCTTC
j_call: TRBJ2-7; clone_size: once; v_call: TRBV6-1; d_call: -; cdr3_aa: CASSWAPYEQYF; cdr3_nt: TGTGCCAGCAGTTGGGCTCCCTACGAGCAGTACTTC
j_call: TRBJ1-2; clone_size: -; v_call: TRBV19; d_call: -; cdr3_aa: CASSLLAGEPNYGYTF; cdr3_nt: TGTGCCAGTAGTTTGTTGGCAGGGGAACCTAACTATGGCTACACCTTC
j_call: TRBJ2-1; clone_size: -; v_call: TRBV27; d_call: TRBD2; cdr3_aa: CASSLGLAGGSSYNEQFF; cdr3_nt: TGTGCCAGCAGTTTGGGGCTAGCGGGAGGGAGCTCCTACAATGAGCAGTTCTTC
j_call: TRBJ2-7; clone_size: -; v_call: TRBV5-1; d_call: TRBD2; cdr3_aa: CASSLASGYEQYF; cdr3_nt: TGCGCCAGCAGCTTGGCTAGCGGGTACGAGCAGTACTTC
j_call: TRBJ2-1; clone_size: -; v_call: TRBV5-1; d_call: TRBD2; cdr3_aa: CASSLEIGTSGAEQFF; cdr3_nt: TGCGCCAGCAGCTTAGAGATCGGGACTAGCGGGGCTGAGCAGTTCTTC
j_call: TRBJ2-3; clone_size: -; v_call: TRBV7-2; d_call: -; cdr3_aa: CASSLVFGDTQYF; cdr3_nt: TGTGCCAGCAGCTTAGTTTTCGGAGATACGCAGTATTTT
j_call: TRBJ2-4; clone_size: -; v_call: TRBV27; d_call: TRBD2; cdr3_aa: CASSLGGSKNIQYF; cdr3_nt: TGTGCCAGCAGTTTGGGGGGGTCCAAAAACATTCAGTACTTC
j_call: TRBJ2-1; clone_size: -; v_call: TRBV11-2; d_call: -; cdr3_aa: CASSLGLPKAPSSYNEQFF; cdr3_nt: TGTGCCAGCAGCTTAGGGCTGCCTAAAGCGCCTAGCTCCTACAATGAGCAGTTCTTC
j_call: TRBJ2-2; clone_size: -; v_call: TRBV5-1; d_call: -; cdr3_aa: CASTQRHRTTTGELFF; cdr3_nt: TGCGCCAGCACCCAACGCCACAGAACGACGACCGGGGAGCTGTTTTTT
j_call: TRBJ1-2; clone_size: -; v_call: TRBV19; d_call: TRBD1; cdr3_aa: CASDSTGGIHYGYTF; cdr3_nt: TGTGCCAGTGATTCGACAGGGGGTATTCACTATGGCTACACCTTC
j_call: TRBJ2-1; clone_size: -; v_call: TRBV19; d_call: TRBD1; cdr3_aa: CASSRTGGRDNEQFF; cdr3_nt: TGTGCCAGTAGTCGGACAGGGGGTCGGGACAATGAGCAGTTCTTC
j_call: TRBJ2-6; clone_size: -; v_call: TRBV27; d_call: -; cdr3_aa: CASSPRHLAGHLLSGANVLTF; cdr3_nt: TGTGCCAGCAGTCCGAGACATTTGGCCGGACACCTACTCTCTGGGGCCAACGTCCTGACTTTC
j_call: TRBJ2-7; clone_size: -; v_call: TRBV4-3; d_call: -; cdr3_aa: CASSQELGGHTYEQYF; cdr3_nt: TGCGCCAGCAGCCAAGAACTCGGGGGGCACACCTACGAGCAGTACTTC
j_call: TRBJ2-1; clone_size: -; v_call: TRBV27; d_call: TRBD2; cdr3_aa: CASSFSGEGTYNEQFF; cdr3_nt: TGTGCCAGCAGTTTTTCGGGGGAGGGAACCTACAATGAGCAGTTCTTC
j_call: TRBJ1-1; clone_size: -; v_call: TRBV4-3; d_call: -; cdr3_aa: CASSQDAGGNTEAFF; cdr3_nt: TGCGCCAGCAGCCAAGATGCGGGGGGGAACACTGAAGCTTTCTTT
j_call: TRBJ1-2; clone_size: -; v_call: TRBV28; d_call: -; cdr3_aa: CASSISAAYGYTF; cdr3_nt: TGTGCCAGCAGTATCAGCGCAGCCTATGGCTACACCTTC
j_call: TRBJ2-5; clone_size: -; v_call: TRBV2; d_call: TRBD1; cdr3_aa: CANKEGAVGTQYF; cdr3_nt: TGTGCCAACAAAGAGGGGGCCGTAGGGACCCAGTACTTC
j_call: TRBJ1-4; clone_size: -; v_call: TRBV7-9; d_call: -; cdr3_aa: CASSPGDRRNEKLFF; cdr3_nt: TGTGCCAGCAGCCCAGGGGACCGCCGCAATGAAAAACTGTTTTTT
j_call: TRBJ1-1; clone_size: -; v_call: TRBV4-2; d_call: -; cdr3_aa: CASSQVDKIEAFF; cdr3_nt: TGTGCCAGCAGCCAAGTGGACAAGATAGAAGCTTTCTTT
j_call: TRBJ2-1; clone_size: -; v_call: TRBV7-6; d_call: TRBD2; cdr3_aa: CASSDFSGGAYNEQFF; cdr3_nt: TGTGCCAGCAGCGACTTCAGCGGGGGGGCTTACAATGAGCAGTTCTTC
j_call: TRBJ2-4; clone_size: -; v_call: TRBV28; d_call: -; cdr3_aa: CASSDRGLAKNIQYF; cdr3_nt: TGTGCCAGCAGTGACCGGGGTCTAGCCAAAAACATTCAGTACTTC
j_call: TRBJ2-7; clone_size: -; v_call: TRBV5-4; d_call: TRBD1; cdr3_aa: CASSLEAGGEQYF; cdr3_nt: TGTGCCAGCAGCTTGGAAGCAGGGGGCGAGCAGTACTTC
j_call: TRBJ1-6; clone_size: -; v_call: TRBV10-3; d_call: TRBD1; cdr3_aa: CAIRDRDSPLHF; cdr3_nt: TGTGCCATCAGGGACAGGGATTCACCCCTCCACTTT
j_call: TRBJ2-3; clone_size: -; v_call: TRBV19; d_call: TRBD2; cdr3_aa: CASSPTSGRIADTQYF; cdr3_nt: TGTGCCAGTAGTCCAACTAGCGGGAGAATCGCAGATACGCAGTATTTT
j_call: TRBJ2-7; clone_size: once; v_call: TRBV30; d_call: TRBD1; cdr3_aa: CAWSFGPTGAAIYEQYF; cdr3_nt: TGTGCCTGGAGTTTTGGTCCTACAGGGGCGGCTATTTACGAGCAGTACTTC
j_call: TRBJ1-6; clone_size: -; v_call: TRBV6-5; d_call: -; cdr3_aa: CASSRTDRSNSPLHF; cdr3_nt: TGTGCCAGCAGCCGAACGGACAGATCTAATTCACCCCTCCACTTT
j_call: TRBJ2-1; clone_size: -; v_call: TRBV7-9; d_call: TRBD2; cdr3_aa: CASSLGAGVPRGNEQFF; cdr3_nt: TGTGCCAGCAGCTTAGGGGCGGGAGTCCCGAGAGGCAATGAGCAGTTCTTC
j_call: TRBJ1-1; clone_size: -; v_call: TRBV7-9; d_call: -; cdr3_aa: CASMPGTIGHTEAFF; cdr3_nt: TGTGCCAGCATGCCAGGGACAATCGGTCACACTGAAGCTTTCTTT
j_call: TRBJ2-1; clone_size: -; v_call: TRBV4-1; d_call: -; cdr3_aa: CASSQTPGENEQFF; cdr3_nt: TGCGCCAGCAGCCAGACTCCAGGGGAAAATGAGCAGTTCTTC
j_call: TRBJ2-3; clone_size: -; v_call: TRBV29-1; d_call: -; cdr3_aa: CSVGRQSTDTQYF; cdr3_nt: TGCAGCGTTGGCAGGCAGAGCACAGATACGCAGTATTTT
j_call: TRBJ1-3; clone_size: -; v_call: TRBV30; d_call: -; cdr3_aa: CAWSGGVVSGNTIYF; cdr3_nt: TGTGCCTGGAGTGGGGGGGTCGTCTCTGGAAACACCATATATTTT
j_call: TRBJ2-7; clone_size: -; v_call: TRBV13; d_call: -; cdr3_aa: CASLASTRSYEQYF; cdr3_nt: TGTGCCAGCCTTGCTTCGACAAGATCCTACGAGCAGTACTTC
j_call: TRBJ1-2; clone_size: once; v_call: TRBV5-8; d_call: -; cdr3_aa: CASWGLEGYTF; cdr3_nt: TGTGCCAGCTGGGGACTGGAGGGCTACACCTTC
j_call: TRBJ2-4; clone_size: -; v_call: TRBV5-1; d_call: -; cdr3_aa: CASSLDPQGFQNIQYF; cdr3_nt: TGCGCCAGCAGCTTGGATCCACAGGGCTTCCAAAACATTCAGTACTTC
j_call: TRBJ1-5; clone_size: -; v_call: TRBV2; d_call: -; cdr3_aa: CASSADQPQHF; cdr3_nt: TGTGCCAGCAGTGCGGATCAGCCCCAGCATTTT
j_call: TRBJ2-1; clone_size: -; v_call: TRBV27; d_call: -; cdr3_aa: CASSIWFGQTYNEQFF; cdr3_nt: TGTGCCAGCAGTATCTGGTTTGGACAGACCTACAATGAGCAGTTCTTC
j_call: TRBJ2-1; clone_size: -; v_call: TRBV4-3; d_call: TRBD2; cdr3_aa: CASSQVSGGAYNEQFF; cdr3_nt: TGCGCCAGCAGCCAAGTGAGCGGGGGGGCCTACAATGAGCAGTTCTTC
j_call: TRBJ1-6; clone_size: -; v_call: TRBV5-6; d_call: TRBD1; cdr3_aa: CASSLGQGEWNSPLHF; cdr3_nt: TGTGCCAGCAGCTTGGGGCAGGGGGAGTGGAATTCACCCCTCCACTTT
j_call: TRBJ2-7; clone_size: -; v_call: TRBV6-6; d_call: TRBD2; cdr3_aa: CASSPPGTSSYEQYF; cdr3_nt: TGTGCCAGCAGTCCCCCCGGGACTAGCTCCTACGAGCAGTACTTC
j_call: TRBJ1-5; clone_size: -; v_call: TRBV28; d_call: -; cdr3_aa: CASSPDTDYSNQPQHF; cdr3_nt: TGTGCCAGCTCCCCTGACACCGATTATAGCAATCAGCCCCAGCATTTT
j_call: TRBJ2-1; clone_size: many; v_call: TRBV19; d_call: TRBD2; cdr3_aa: CASTRGTSGKEQFF; cdr3_nt: TGTGCCAGCACCCGCGGGACTAGCGGGAAAGAGCAGTTCTTC
j_call: TRBJ2-7; clone_size: -; v_call: TRBV7-8; d_call: -; cdr3_aa: CASSLSGGQELIDEQYF; cdr3_nt: TGTGCCAGCAGCTTATCGGGGGGACAGGAACTTATCGACGAGCAGTACTTC
j_call: TRBJ1-5; clone_size: -; v_call: TRBV7-8; d_call: TRBD1; cdr3_aa: CASSFGTGGTKNRQPQHF; cdr3_nt: TGTGCCAGCAGCTTTGGGACAGGGGGAACAAAAAATCGCCAGCCCCAGCATTTT
j_call: TRBJ2-1; clone_size: -; v_call: TRBV19; d_call: TRBD2; cdr3_aa: CALSAGGYGEQFF; cdr3_nt: TGTGCCTTGTCCGCGGGAGGTTATGGTGAGCAGTTCTTC